This is a list of T cell receptor beta chains from one sample in a study of cytomegalovirus exposure and HLA in healthy donors. Profiled with immunoSEQ multiplex PCR; TCRdb holds only in-frame clones, not every one. Here the sample spans 95,000 to 150,000 clones, around 80% being singletons. Sequencing used PBMCs. These receptor sequences come from a man aged 25 to 40 in good health and CMV-seropositive. Each CDR3 is given with its conserved first and last residue.

J: TRBJ2-1; V: TRBV6-1; CDR3: CASSPRWGDEQFF
J: TRBJ2-7; V: TRBV15; CDR3: CATSRGSASGRHEQYF
J: TRBJ1-2; V: TRBV5-1; CDR3: CASSWGGNYGYTF
J: TRBJ2-7; V: TRBV19; CDR3: CASSASGLAGAVEQYF
J: TRBJ1-5; V: TRBV6-5; CDR3: CASSYGGEGRPQHF
J: TRBJ2-7; V: TRBV5-6; CDR3: CASSLDRYYEQYF
J: TRBJ2-1; V: TRBV11-3; CDR3: CASSLGAGNEQFF
J: TRBJ2-7; V: TRBV7-8; CDR3: CASSSWDREYGQYF
J: TRBJ2-1; V: TRBV6-5; CDR3: CASSYGGKNEQFF
J: TRBJ2-3; V: TRBV2; CDR3: CASRNSGSLLDTQYF
J: TRBJ2-3; V: TRBV20-1; CDR3: CSAGHTDTQYF
J: TRBJ2-7; V: TRBV15; CDR3: CATSRVGGEEQYF
J: TRBJ2-5; V: TRBV18; CDR3: CASSPGPTESAQYF
J: TRBJ1-5; V: TRBV12-5; CDR3: CASGPSRTGDIGNQPQHF
J: TRBJ2-3; V: TRBV7-9; CDR3: CASSSTIGGDTQYF
J: TRBJ2-3; V: TRBV2; CDR3: CASSGGQTYTDTQYF
J: TRBJ2-3; V: TRBV27; CDR3: CASSWGLRSTDTQYF
J: TRBJ2-7; V: TRBV5-5; CDR3: CASSSRAGLSYEQYF
J: TRBJ1-1; V: TRBV10-1; CDR3: CASSLDRGTEAFF
J: TRBJ2-3; V: TRBV10-1; CDR3: CASSELGETDTQYF
J: TRBJ2-5; V: TRBV4-1; CDR3: CASSLGTDGETQYF
J: TRBJ2-7; V: TRBV13; CDR3: CASSLGGGSAYEQYF
J: TRBJ2-5; V: TRBV19; CDR3: CASSPGPGVSRETQYF
J: TRBJ2-7; V: TRBV5-6; CDR3: CASSSTGEIYEQYF
J: TRBJ2-4; V: TRBV28; CDR3: CASSSRAQGVAKNIQYF
J: TRBJ2-5; V: TRBV12-5; CDR3: CASGLYKGLAEETQYF
J: TRBJ2-1; V: TRBV2; CDR3: CASSPDRGAEQFF
J: TRBJ2-1; V: TRBV6-6; CDR3: CASSRTLNEQFF
J: TRBJ2-1; V: TRBV27; CDR3: CASSTGVSYNEQFF
J: TRBJ2-5; V: TRBV2; CDR3: CATTGLAGGQETQYF
J: TRBJ2-7; V: TRBV19; CDR3: CASSLGQGRHYEQYF
J: TRBJ2-1; V: TRBV4-1; CDR3: CASSQERLAGVYEQFF
J: TRBJ2-4; V: TRBV5-1; CDR3: CASSLVTGDRVAKNIQYF
J: TRBJ2-1; V: TRBV5-1; CDR3: CASSSKREELGNEQFF
J: TRBJ1-2; V: TRBV25-1; CDR3: CASSELKRGRIYGYTF
J: TRBJ1-3; V: TRBV7-8; CDR3: CASSPQKAVYSGNTIYF
J: TRBJ1-1; V: TRBV9; CDR3: CASSSRTGGNTEAFF
J: TRBJ2-7; V: TRBV25-1; CDR3: CASSRWTGGSEEQYF
J: TRBJ2-1; V: TRBV7-8; CDR3: CASSLGTSGGDEQFF
J: TRBJ2-7; V: TRBV9; CDR3: CASSPGSSDYEQYF